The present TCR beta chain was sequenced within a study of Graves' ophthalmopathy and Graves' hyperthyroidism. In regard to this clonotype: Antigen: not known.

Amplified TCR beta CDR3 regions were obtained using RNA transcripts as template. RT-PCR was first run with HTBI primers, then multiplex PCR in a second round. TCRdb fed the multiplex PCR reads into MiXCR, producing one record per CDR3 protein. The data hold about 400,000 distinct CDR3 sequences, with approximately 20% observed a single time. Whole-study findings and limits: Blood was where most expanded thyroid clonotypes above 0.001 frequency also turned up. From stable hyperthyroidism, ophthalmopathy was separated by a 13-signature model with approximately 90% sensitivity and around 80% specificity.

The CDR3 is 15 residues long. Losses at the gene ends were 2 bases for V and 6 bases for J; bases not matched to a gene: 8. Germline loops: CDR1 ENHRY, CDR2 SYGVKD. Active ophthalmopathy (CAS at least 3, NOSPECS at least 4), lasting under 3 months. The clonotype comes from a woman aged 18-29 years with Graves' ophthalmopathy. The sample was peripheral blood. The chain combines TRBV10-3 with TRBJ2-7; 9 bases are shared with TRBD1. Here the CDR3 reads CAISERGTGGREQYF. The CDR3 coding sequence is TGTGCCATCAGTGAGCGAGGCACAGGGGGCCGCGAGCAGTACTTC.